The rows below give T cell receptor beta chains drawn from one sample of a study of lymphopenia after photon versus proton radiotherapy. Profiling relied on immunoSEQ multiplex PCR, and the TCRdb table lists in-frame clones only, not all of them. The profile shows about 22,000 clones, roughly 89% of them singletons. The sample consisted of peripheral blood, taken from a patient treated with proton-based radiotherapy. These receptors were collected from a man of 80 years or more with esophageal cancer. Each CDR3 is given with its conserved first and last residue. Fields, in order: clone size, D gene, V gene, J gene, CDR3 DNA, CDR3 protein. The D gene is left open where the match is weak. Expanded clones get a size class; other rows say once, few or many, or leave the size out.

>.|TRBD1|TRBV6-1|TRBJ2-5
TGTGCCAGCAGTGACGTACCGGGACAGGGGAGGGAGACCCAGTACTTC
CASSDVPGQGRETQYF
>.|.|TRBV2|TRBJ2-7
TGTGCCAGCAGTGATACCTACGAGCAGTACTTC
CASSDTYEQYF
>.|.|TRBV9|TRBJ1-5
TGTGCCAGCAGCGTAGTACTTGGGATCGTCAATCAGCCCCAGCATTTT
CASSVVLGIVNQPQHF
>.|TRBD2|TRBV4-3|TRBJ2-5
TGCGCCAGCAGCCCAACTAGCGGGAGCTTTGAGACCCAGTACTTC
CASSPTSGSFETQYF
>.|.|TRBV4-1|TRBJ1-2
TGCGCCAGCAGCCAACGGCGGCGGGGGCGGGTCTATGGCTACACCTTC
CASSQRRRGRVYGYTF
>.|TRBD1|TRBV29-1|TRBJ2-7
TGCAGCTTGAACCCCGGGACAGGGTACAACGAGCAGTACTTC
CSLNPGTGYNEQYF
>.|.|TRBV4-1|TRBJ1-1
TGCGCCAGCAGCCCGTGGTCGGTAGGCACTGAAGCTTTCTTT
CASSPWSVGTEAFF
>.|.|TRBV12-5|TRBJ2-7
TGTGCTAGTGGTTCCCGGGTAAATACGATCGGGCTCGAGCAGTACTTC
CASGSRVNTIGLEQYF
>once|.|TRBV14|TRBJ1-1
TGTGCCAGCAGCCAATATTTGGGGACGGCGGACACTGAAGCTTTCTTT
CASSQYLGTADTEAFF
>.|.|TRBV27|TRBJ1-5
TGTGCCAGCAGTTTATGGGAGGGTTCACAGCCCCAGCATTTT
CASSLWEGSQPQHF
>.|TRBD1|TRBV2|TRBJ1-1
TGTGCCAGCAGTTATCTAAGGGGACAGGGGCCCGAAGCTTTCTTT
CASSYLRGQGPEAFF
>.|.|TRBV11-2|TRBJ1-2
TGTGCCAGTCTCAGGGTCCAGAATGGCTACACCTTC
CASLRVQNGYTF
>.|.|TRBV5-4|TRBJ2-3
TGTGCCAGCAGCTTGGGCGGGGTTCCAGATACGCAGTATTTT
CASSLGGVPDTQYF
>.|TRBD1|TRBV14|TRBJ2-7
TGTGCCAGCAGCCAAGGGACAGGACCCTACGAGCAGTACTTC
CASSQGTGPYEQYF
>.|TRBD2|TRBV7-3|TRBJ2-1
TGTGCCAGCAGCCCGGGGGGGAGCTCCTACAATGAGCAGTTCTTC
CASSPGGSSYNEQFF
>.|TRBD1|TRBV7-2|TRBJ2-7
TGTGCCAGCAGCCCCGGGACAGGGACTTACGAGCAGTACTTC
CASSPGTGTYEQYF
>.|TRBD1|TRBV5-1|TRBJ1-2
TGCGCCAGCACCCTTCAAAGGACAGGGGACGGCTACACCTTC
CASTLQRTGDGYTF
>.|.|TRBV7-2|TRBJ1-3
TGTGCCAGCAGCTGGGGACCAGGGGCTGGTGGAAACACCATATATTTT
CASSWGPGAGGNTIYF
>.|.|TRBV7-9|TRBJ2-3
TGTGCCAGCAGCTTATATAACGGGAGAGGCGGGGATACGCAGTATTTT
CASSLYNGRGGDTQYF
>once|.|TRBV27|TRBJ2-2
TGTGCCAGCAGTCAGGACTTCTTGCCGACCGGGGAGCTGTTTTTT
CASSQDFLPTGELFF
>.|.|TRBV7-9|TRBJ2-1
TGTGCCAGCAGCGCGGGTGAGGGTATGTCCTACAATGAGCAGTTCTTC
CASSAGEGMSYNEQFF
>.|.|TRBV6-5|TRBJ2-5
TGTGCCAGCAGCCCTGACTACGCAGGACAAGAGACCCAGTACTTC
CASSPDYAGQETQYF
>few|.|TRBV7-9|TRBJ2-3
TGTGCCAGCAATCGTCTGGATACGCAGTATTTT
CASNRLDTQYF
>.|.|TRBV29-1|TRBJ2-1
TGCAGCGTTGTCGTGACAGCGAATGAGCAGTTCTTC
CSVVVTANEQFF
>.|.|TRBV19|TRBJ2-3
TGTGCCAGTAGTATAGTGGGGCAGGGCCCTAGCACAGATACGCAGTATTTT
CASSIVGQGPSTDTQYF
>.|.|TRBV18|TRBJ2-7
TGTGCCAGCTCTCTTCCCGGGACTCCGCTCGAGCAGTACTTC
CASSLPGTPLEQYF
>few|.|TRBV7-9|TRBJ1-1
TGTGCCAGCAGCTTTTTCAGGGATAACACTGAAGCTTTCTTT
CASSFFRDNTEAFF
>.|TRBD2|TRBV10-3|TRBJ2-3
TGTGCCATCACCCGGACTAGCGGGGGGGCAGATACGCAGTATTTT
CAITRTSGGADTQYF
>.|.|TRBV7-2|TRBJ1-3
TGTGCCAGCAGTCCTTCGGCGAACACCATATATTTT
CASSPSANTIYF
>.|.|TRBV7-8|TRBJ1-1
TGTGCCAGCAGCAAAAGACGGGTGAACACTGAAGCTTTCTTT
CASSKRRVNTEAFF
>once|TRBD2|TRBV7-2|TRBJ2-1
TGTGCCAGCAGCCCTATGCTAGCGGGAAGATACAATGAGCAGTTCTTC
CASSPMLAGRYNEQFF
>.|.|TRBV5-5|TRBJ1-5
TGTGCCAGCAGCTTGGGCTCAGGAGGGCAGCCCCAGCATTTT
CASSLGSGGQPQHF
>.|.|TRBV5-5|TRBJ1-1
TGTGCCAGCAGCGTTGACAGGCCGAACACTGAAGCTTTCTTT
CASSVDRPNTEAFF
>.|.|TRBV25-1|TRBJ1-6
TGTGCCAGCAGACCGGGTGATAATTCACCCCTCCACTTT
CASRPGDNSPLHF
>.|.|TRBV27|TRBJ2-7
TGTGCCAGCAGTTTACGGGGCCCACGCTACGAGCAGTACTTC
CASSLRGPRYEQYF
>.|.|TRBV21-1|TRBJ2-5
TGTGCCAGCAGCAAAGATTTAAGGGAGACCCAGTACTTC
CASSKDLRETQYF
>.|TRBD2|TRBV5-1|TRBJ2-1
TGCGCCAGCAGCTTTGTCCTAGCGGGAGACAATGAGCAGTTCTTC
CASSFVLAGDNEQFF
>.|.|TRBV4-3|TRBJ2-1
TGCGCCAGCAGCCAAGTCAAGGGACCCAGCGCCGATGAGCAGTTCTTC
CASSQVKGPSADEQFF
>.|.|TRBV11-2|TRBJ1-2
TGTGCCAGCAGCTTATTGTCACTGGCTAACTATGGCTACACCTTC
CASSLLSLANYGYTF
>.|TRBD1|TRBV9|TRBJ1-6
TGTGCCAGCAGCGTAGAGGGGACAGACTCACCCCTCCACTTT
CASSVEGTDSPLHF